This TCR beta chain was sequenced for a study of beta chain features in type 1 diabetes. Turning to the study itself: Age, gender and cell yields were similar between patients and healthy donors. Taken together, all samples contributed nearly 110 million examined sorted cells. The study, taken as a whole, reports: Patients with Type 1 diabetes showed moderately but significantly shorter TCRB CDR3s in all four CD4+ subsets. Highly expressing activated T cells could be over-counted with a cDNA template.

Of the isolated RNA, all was reverse transcribed, and so the sequenced material was expressed TCRB transcripts. Sequencing was performed with immunoSEQ multiplex PCR; in TCRdb, only in-frame clones are kept and a portion is missing. The table includes about 740,000 clones, around an eighth detected once. A remark on this clone: Its target is unknown.

CD4+ naive, central memory, regulatory and stem cell-like memory cells were sorted via CD45RO/CCR7/CD25/CD127/CD95/CD27. Source material: naive CD4+ T cells from blood. The sequence came from a man between 18 and 35 years old with type 1 diabetes.

The CDR3 protein is CASSPDREHAFF. Here the CDR3 DNA reads TGTGCCAGCAGCCCGGACAGGGAGCATGCTTTCTTT. The chain employs TRBV13 and TRBJ1-1; 8 nucleotides match TRBD1. Germline V lookup: CDR1 PRHDT, CDR2 FYEKMQ (reference sequence). The length of the CDR3 is 12 residues. Trimming at V came to 5 bases and at J to 11 bases, leaving 7 bases not matched to a gene.